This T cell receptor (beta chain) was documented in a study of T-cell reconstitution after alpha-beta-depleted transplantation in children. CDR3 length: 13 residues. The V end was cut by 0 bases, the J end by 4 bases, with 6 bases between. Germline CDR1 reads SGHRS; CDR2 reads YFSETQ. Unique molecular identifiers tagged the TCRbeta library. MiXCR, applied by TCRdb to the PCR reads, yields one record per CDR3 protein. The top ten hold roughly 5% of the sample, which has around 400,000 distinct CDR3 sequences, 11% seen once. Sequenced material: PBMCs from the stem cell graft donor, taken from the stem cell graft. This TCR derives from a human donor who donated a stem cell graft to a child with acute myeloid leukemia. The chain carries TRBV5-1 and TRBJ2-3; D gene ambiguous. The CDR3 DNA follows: TGCGCCAGCAGCTTGGACGATTCAGATACGCAGTATTTT. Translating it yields CASSLDDSDTQYF.